This T cell receptor beta chain was captured in a study of T cells in Graves' hyperthyroidism and ophthalmopathy. General study results and limits: A model of 13 V-J features distinguished ophthalmopathy from stable hyperthyroidism.

The investigators amplified TCR beta CDR3 regions from RNA transcripts. HTBI primers drove first-round RT-PCR of the TCR CDR3. TCRdb reanalysed the multiplex PCR reads using MiXCR and keeps one entry per CDR3 protein. The data contain about 560,000 distinct CDR3 sequences, roughly 46% of them singletons. Based on clinical symptoms, serum thyroxine and TRAb, thyroid ultrasound and orbital computed tomography, diagnoses were reached. With respect to this clonotype: Antigen unknown. A read error is possible here, since a much larger clone lies one base away.

The source is a young woman with Graves' hyperthyroidism. The sequencing input was peripheral blood or thyroid tissue (not recorded which).

In nucleotides, the CDR3 is TGCAGTGCTAGCCAGGGGCACGGGGCCAACGTCCTGACTTTC. Translated: CSASQGHGANVLTF. The genes are TRBV20-1 and TRBJ2-6, with D perhaps TRBD1 (6 bases). This CDR3 is built from 14 residues. Germline CDR1 DFQATT, CDR2 SNEGSKA (reference sequence). Trimming stripped 3 bases from V and 4 bases from J, with 10 bases between.